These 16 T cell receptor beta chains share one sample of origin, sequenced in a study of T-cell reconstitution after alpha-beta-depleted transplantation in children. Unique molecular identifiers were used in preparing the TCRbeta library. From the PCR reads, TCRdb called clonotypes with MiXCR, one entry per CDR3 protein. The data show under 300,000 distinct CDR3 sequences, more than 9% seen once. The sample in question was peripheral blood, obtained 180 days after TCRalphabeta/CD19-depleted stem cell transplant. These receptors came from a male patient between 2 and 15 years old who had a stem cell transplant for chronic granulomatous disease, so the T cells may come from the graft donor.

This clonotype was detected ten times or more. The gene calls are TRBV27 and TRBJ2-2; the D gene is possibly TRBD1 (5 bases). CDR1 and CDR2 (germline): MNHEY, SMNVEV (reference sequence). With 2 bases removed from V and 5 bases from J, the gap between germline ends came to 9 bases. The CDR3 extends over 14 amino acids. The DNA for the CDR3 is TGTGCCAGCAGTTTAATAAGGGGTACCGGGGAGCTGTTTTTT. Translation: CASSLIRGTGELFF.

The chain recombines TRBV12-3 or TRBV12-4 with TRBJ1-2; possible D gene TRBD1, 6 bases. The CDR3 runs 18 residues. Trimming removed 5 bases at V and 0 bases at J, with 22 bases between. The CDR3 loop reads CASSNPKVQGSTNYGYTF. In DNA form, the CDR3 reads TGTGCCAGCAGTAACCCCAAAGTACAGGGATCTACTAACTATGGCTACACCTTC.

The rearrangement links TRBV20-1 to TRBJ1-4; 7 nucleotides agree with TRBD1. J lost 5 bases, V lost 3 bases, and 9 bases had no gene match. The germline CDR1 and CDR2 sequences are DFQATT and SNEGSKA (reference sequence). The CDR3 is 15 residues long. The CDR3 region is CSARGADRPNEKLFF. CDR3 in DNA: TGCAGTGCTAGGGGTGCGGACAGGCCGAATGAAAAACTGTTTTTT.

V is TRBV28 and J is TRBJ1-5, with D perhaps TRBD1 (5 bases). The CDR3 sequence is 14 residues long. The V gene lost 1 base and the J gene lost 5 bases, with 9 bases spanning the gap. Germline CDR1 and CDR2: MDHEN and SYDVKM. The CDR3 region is CASSLSGHYQPQHF. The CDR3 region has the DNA TGTGCCAGCAGTTTATCCGGACACTATCAGCCCCAGCATTTT.

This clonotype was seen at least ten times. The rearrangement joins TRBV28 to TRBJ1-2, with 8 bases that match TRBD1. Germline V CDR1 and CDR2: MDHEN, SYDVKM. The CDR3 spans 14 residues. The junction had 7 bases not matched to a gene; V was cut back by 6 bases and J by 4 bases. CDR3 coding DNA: TGTGCCAGCAGAACCGGGACAGGAACCTATGGCTACACCTTC. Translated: CASRTGTGTYGYTF.

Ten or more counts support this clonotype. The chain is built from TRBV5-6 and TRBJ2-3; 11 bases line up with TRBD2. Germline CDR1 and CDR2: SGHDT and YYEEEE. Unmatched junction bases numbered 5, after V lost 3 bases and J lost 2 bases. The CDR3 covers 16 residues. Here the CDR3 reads CASSYRLAGITDTQYF. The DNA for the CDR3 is TGTGCCAGCAGCTACAGACTAGCGGGGATCACAGATACGCAGTATTTT.

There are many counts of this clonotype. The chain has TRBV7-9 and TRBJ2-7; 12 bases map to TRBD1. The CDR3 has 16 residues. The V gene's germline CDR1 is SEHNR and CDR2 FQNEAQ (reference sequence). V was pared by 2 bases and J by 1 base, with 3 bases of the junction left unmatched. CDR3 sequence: CASSLPGQGASYEQYF. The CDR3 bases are TGTGCCAGCAGCTTACCGGGACAGGGGGCGTCCTACGAGCAGTACTTC. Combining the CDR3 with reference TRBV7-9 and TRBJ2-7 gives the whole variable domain DTGVSQNPRHKITKRGQNVTFRCDPISEHNRLYWYRQTLGQGPEFLTYFQNEAQLEKSRLLSDRFSAERPKGSFSTLEIQRTEQGDSAMYLCASSLPGQGASYEQYFGPGTRLTVT.

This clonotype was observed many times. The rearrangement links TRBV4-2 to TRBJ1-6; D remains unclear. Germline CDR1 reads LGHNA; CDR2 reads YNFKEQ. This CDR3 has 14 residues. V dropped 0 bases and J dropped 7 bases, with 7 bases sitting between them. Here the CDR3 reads CASSQDLRNSPLHF. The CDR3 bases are TGTGCCAGCAGCCAAGATCTGCGGAATTCACCCCTCCACTTT.

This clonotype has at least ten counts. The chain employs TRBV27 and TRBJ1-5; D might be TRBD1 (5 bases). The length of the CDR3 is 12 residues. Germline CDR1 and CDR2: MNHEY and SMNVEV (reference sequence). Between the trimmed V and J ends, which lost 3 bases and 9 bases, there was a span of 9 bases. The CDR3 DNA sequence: TGTGCCAGCAGTTTTACAGGCGGGCCCCAGCATTTT. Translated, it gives CASSFTGGPQHF.

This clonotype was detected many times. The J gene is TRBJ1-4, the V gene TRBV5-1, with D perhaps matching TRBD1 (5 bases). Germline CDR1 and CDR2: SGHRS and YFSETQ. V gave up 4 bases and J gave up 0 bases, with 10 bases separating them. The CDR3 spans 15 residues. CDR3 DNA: TGCGCCAGCAGCCTGCAGGGATCAACTAATGAAAAACTGTTTTTT. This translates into CASSLQGSTNEKLFF.

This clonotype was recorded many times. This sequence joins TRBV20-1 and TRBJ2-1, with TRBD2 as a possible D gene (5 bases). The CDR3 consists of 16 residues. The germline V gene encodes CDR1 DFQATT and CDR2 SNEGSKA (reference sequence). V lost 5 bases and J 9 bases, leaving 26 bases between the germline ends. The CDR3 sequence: CSAPPPRVSGRVEQFF. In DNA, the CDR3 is TGCAGTGCTCCTCCCCCGAGGGTCTCCGGACGGGTTGAGCAGTTCTTC.

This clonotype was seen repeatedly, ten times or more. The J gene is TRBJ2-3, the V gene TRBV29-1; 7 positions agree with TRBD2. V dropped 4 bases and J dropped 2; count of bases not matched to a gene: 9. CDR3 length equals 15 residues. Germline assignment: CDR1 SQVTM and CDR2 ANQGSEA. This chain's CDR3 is CSVVLAGAATDTQYF. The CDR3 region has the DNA TGCAGCGTTGTGCTGGCGGGAGCGGCCACAGATACGCAGTATTTT.

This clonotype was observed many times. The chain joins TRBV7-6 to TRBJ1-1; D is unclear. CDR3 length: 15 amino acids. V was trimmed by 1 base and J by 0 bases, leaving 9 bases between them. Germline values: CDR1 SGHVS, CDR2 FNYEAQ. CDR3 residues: CASSLVESMNTEAFF. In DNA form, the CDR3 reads TGTGCCAGCAGCTTAGTTGAGTCCATGAACACTGAAGCTTTCTTT.

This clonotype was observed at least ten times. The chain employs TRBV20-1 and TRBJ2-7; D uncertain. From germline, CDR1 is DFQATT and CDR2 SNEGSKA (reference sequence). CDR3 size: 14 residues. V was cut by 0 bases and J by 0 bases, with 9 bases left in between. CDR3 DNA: TGCAGTGCTAGAGATCCGGGCCGCTCCTACGAGCAGTACTTC. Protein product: CSARDPGRSYEQYF.

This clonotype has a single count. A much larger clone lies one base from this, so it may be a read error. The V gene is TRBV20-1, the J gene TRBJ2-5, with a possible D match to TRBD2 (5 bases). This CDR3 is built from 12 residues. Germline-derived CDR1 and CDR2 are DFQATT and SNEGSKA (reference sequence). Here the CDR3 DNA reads TGCAGTGCTAGACGCGGAAGGGAGATCCAGTACTTC. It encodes CSARRGREIQYF.

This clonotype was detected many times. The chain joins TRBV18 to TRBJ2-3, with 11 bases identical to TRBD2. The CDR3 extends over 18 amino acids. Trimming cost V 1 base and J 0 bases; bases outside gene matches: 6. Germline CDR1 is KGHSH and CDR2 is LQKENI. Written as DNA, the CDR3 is TGTGCCAGCTCACCACGGGCGACTAGCGGGACCAGCACAGATACGCAGTATTTT. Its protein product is CASSPRATSGTSTDTQYF.